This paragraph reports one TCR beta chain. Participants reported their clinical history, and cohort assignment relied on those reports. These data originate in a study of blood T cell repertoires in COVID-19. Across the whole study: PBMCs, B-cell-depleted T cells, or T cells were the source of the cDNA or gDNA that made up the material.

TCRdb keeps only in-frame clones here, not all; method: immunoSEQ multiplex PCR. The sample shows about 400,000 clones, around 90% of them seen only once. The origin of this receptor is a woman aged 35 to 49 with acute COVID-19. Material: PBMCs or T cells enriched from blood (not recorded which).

The CDR3 nucleotides read TGTGCCAGCAGCGGGACAGGGGAACACTATGGCTACACCTTC. Residues: CASSGTGEHYGYTF. The chain combines TRBV7-9 with TRBJ1-2; 10 nucleotides match TRBD1. Trimming took 5 bases from V and 3 from J; bases not matched to a gene: 3. The CDR3 consists of 14 residues. Germline V gene sequence: CDR1 SEHNR, CDR2 FQNEAQ (reference sequence).